Many counts were recorded for the clone carrying this T cell receptor (beta chain). The antigen remains unidentified. The CDR3 contains 16 residues. Per germline, CDR1 DFQATT and CDR2 SNEGSKA (reference sequence). The J segment lost 4 bases and the V segment lost 0 bases, leaving 7 bases of the junction unmatched. This sample was taken from a study of CD8 T cells in ankylosing spondylitis. Study results and limitations: Both synovial fluid and blood in reactive arthritis had previously been reported to carry some motif variants.

Molecular-barcoded quantitative 5'-RACE produced these TCR beta libraries. TCRdb used MiXCR to reprocess the 5' RACE reads, holding one entry per CDR3 protein. The sample holds about 240,000 distinct CDR3 sequences; 8.6% are singletons and the top ten take 6.5% to 7%. The receptor comes from a male donor with ankylosing spondylitis or in good health (not recorded which). This chain links TRBV20-1 with TRBJ2-1; 9 bases agree with TRBD2. Sequenced: blood, either unsorted or a sorted T cell fraction (not recorded which). In nucleotides, the CDR3 is TGCAGTGCTAGAGACCGGAGCGGGGGGAGATACAATGAGCAGTTCTTC. It yields the protein CSARDRSGGRYNEQFF.